This T cell receptor (beta chain) was observed in a study of blood T cell repertoires in COVID-19 (dated by TCRdb to 2020 to 2021). With respect to the entire study: Samples covering the acute and convalescent phases of COVID-19 were provided by collaborators in the United States, Italy and Spain. Sample metadata almost always included a de-identified subject ID, COVID-19 status, age in years and sex. The material from the prospective study consisted of cDNA or gDNA derived from T cells, B-cell-depleted T cells, or PBMCs. Samples were obtained from the ongoing ImmuneRACE study (first 160 participants) and from approximately 1,200 subjects provided by 6 global collaborators. The repertoires were made available in a free public database intended to serve as a resource for research on the immune response to SARS-CoV-2. Where HLA class I and class II types were available, the types were taken from metadata supplied by the sample provider, not from assay-based typing. Subjects who had been exposed to COVID-19, were actively infected with it, or had recovered from it provided the deeply sampled blood TCRbeta repertoires that made up the dataset.

Remarks on this clone: What this receptor recognizes is not known. No base qualities exist here, and no much larger clone lies one base off it.

Taken from cysteine to phenylalanine, the CDR3 has 13 residues. CDR3 DNA only is kept here, 39 bases in frame from base 1. Unmatched junction bases come to 3, with V trimmed by 5 bases and J by 7 bases. CDR1 and CDR2 were assigned from the germline V gene as SGHTA and FQGNSA. Overall study results and their limits: How much clinical and demographic metadata was included differed by source and by participant, and the metadata was provided uncurated.

TCRbeta CDR3 regions were amplified from genomic DNA by means of the immunoSEQ Assay, a bias-controlled multiplex PCR. In the source study's methods: Nucleated cell counts per sample were estimated from amplification of reference gene primers within the assay. To quantify the absolute abundance of each unique TCRbeta CDR3 rearrangement, sequence reads were collapsed and filtered. Productive Simpson clonality was computed per sample as the square root of Simpson's diversity index over productive rearrangements. TCRdb's version of the immuneACCESS table is confined to in-frame rearrangements and falls short of the full clone set. An unresolved V gene accounts for under half of the shortfall where checked; the remainder is of unknown origin. V and J calls plus clone size are reproduced from that table; the DNA served to infer D and trimming. The sample yields 490,000 or so clones; around 85% were counted once. The leading ten clones occupy approximately 8.3% of the sample.

In the prospective study, participants were about 18 to 89 years old, resided in approximately 22 geographic areas of the United States, and were enrolled through a virtual design. Cohort assignment in the prospective study relied on participant-reported clinical history from a screening survey and a study questionnaire. Recovered participants in ImmuneRACE Cohort 3 were defined as having two consecutive negative NP/OP PCR tests, clearance from a healthcare professional, or resolution of symptoms. In the prospective study, mobile phlebotomists collected whole blood, serum and a nasopharyngeal or oropharyngeal swab from each participant. Additional blood draws and questionnaires over an approximately 2-month period could optionally be provided by prospective study participants. Blood samples from the prospective study were shipped frozen or at room temperature prior to DNA extraction.

The sequenced sample was PBMCs or T cells enriched from blood (not recorded which). The receptor's source is a woman in her sixties or seventies who had recovered from COVID-19. The chain is encoded by TRBV7-2 joined to TRBJ2-2; 8 of the junction bases match TRBD2. The CDR3 corresponds to CASSRGGHGELFF. In nucleotides, the sequence is TGTGCCAGCAGCCGGGGGGGACACGGGGAGCTGTTTTTT.